This TCR beta chain was sequenced during a study of control samples from healthy donors and cancer patients. Germline values: CDR1 SNHLY, CDR2 FYNNEI. CDR3 length equals 15 residues. Trimming removed 7 bases from V and 3 bases from J, with 18 bases in between. The data were produced by immunoSEQ multiplex PCR, yet TCRdb's version contains in-frame clones alone and is incomplete. The sample includes approximately 2,300 clones, approximately 96% of them seen just once. The specimen was PBMCs. V and J are TRBV2 and TRBJ1-2; D is perhaps TRBD1 (5 bases). This TCR came from a man between 65 and 85 years old with colorectal cancer. DNA of the CDR3: TGTGCCAGCACTTTTTCCCAGGGATGGGACTATGGCTACACCTTC. This encodes CASTFSQGWDYGYTF.